The next 21 T cell receptor beta chains were all read from a single sample in a study of T cell changes during pregnancy in multiple sclerosis. Data came from immunoSEQ multiplex PCR; TCRdb stores just in-frame clones and leaves some out. The top ten clones hold 3.5% of a sample with over 30,000 clones, about 90% of them seen once. This sample comprised CD8+ T cells from peripheral blood mononuclear cells, obtained in the third trimester of pregnancy. These receptor sequences come from a female donor with multiple sclerosis, enrolled in a pregnancy study.

The chain joins TRBV6-1 to TRBJ1-2; D is perhaps TRBD1 (6 bases). The V gene lost 4 bases and the J gene lost 8 bases, with 14 bases spanning the gap. There are 13 residues in the CDR3. Germline loops: CDR1 MNHNS, CDR2 SASEGT. The CDR3 spells CASSGSTGWGYTF. The CDR3 DNA follows: TGTGCCAGCAGTGGCTCGACAGGCTGGGGCTACACCTTC.

The chain is built from TRBV2 and TRBJ1-1; weak D call: TRBD1 (6 bases). V lost 7 bases, J lost 1 base, and 19 bases lay in between. Per germline, CDR1 SNHLY and CDR2 FYNNEI. The CDR3 totals 16 residues. The CDR3 loop reads CASIKQPGHKNTEAFF. CDR3 bases: TGTGCCAGCATCAAACAACCGGGACATAAGAACACTGAAGCTTTCTTT.

The V call is TRBV4-1, the J call TRBJ1-1; D is uncertain. The germline V gene encodes CDR1 MGHRA and CDR2 YSYEKL. Trimming left V 4 bases short and J 1 base short, with 4 bases between. This CDR3 has 12 amino acids. Here the CDR3 reads CASSPGNTEAFF. The CDR3 bases are TGCGCCAGCAGCCCCGGGAACACTGAAGCTTTCTTT.

V usage is TRBV7-3 and J usage is TRBJ2-3, with a possible D match to TRBD2 (7 bases). Germline V gene lookup returns CDR1 SGHTA and CDR2 FQGTGA. The CDR3 sequence is 17 residues long. V was trimmed by 1 base and J by 3 bases, leaving 17 bases between them. CDR3 nucleotides: TGTGCCAGCAGCTTAAGCGGGGGCGCGACGGTGACAGATACGCAGTATTTT. Protein product: CASSLSGGATVTDTQYF. Combining the CDR3 with reference TRBV7-3 and TRBJ2-3 gives the whole variable domain GAGVSQTPSNKVTEKGKYVELRCDPISGHTALYWYRQSLGQGPEFLIYFQGTGAADDSGLPNDRFFAVRPEGSVSTLKIQRTERGDSAVYLCASSLSGGATVTDTQYFGPGTRLTVL.

This rearrangement joins TRBV30 to TRBJ1-2; 10 bases are a match to TRBD1. This CDR3 region has 16 residues. Trimming took 3 bases from V and 3 from J; bases not matched to a gene: 10. Germline assignment: CDR1 GTSNPN and CDR2 SVGIG (reference sequence). The CDR3: CAWRETGTGVDYGYTF. The CDR3, as DNA: TGTGCCTGGAGGGAAACCGGGACAGGGGTTGACTATGGCTACACCTTC.

The rearrangement joins TRBV7-8 to TRBJ1-6; 7 nucleotides align to TRBD1. The CDR3 covers 16 residues. Germline V gene lookup returns CDR1 SGHVS and CDR2 FQNEAQ. V shed 2 bases, J shed 14 bases, and the junction held 15 bases outside the gene matches. CDR3 protein: CASSLTSGTVPLSLHF. CDR3 DNA: TGTGCCAGCAGCTTAACATCCGGGACAGTCCCCTTATCCCTCCACTTT.

The genes are TRBV12-5 and TRBJ2-1, with D unresolved. The germline V and J ends were trimmed by 1 base and 16 bases, with 11 bases remaining between them. Germline V gives CDR1 LGHNT, CDR2 FRNRAP. This CDR3 is 11 amino acids long. CDR3: CASGLAPPLFF. CDR3 in DNA: TGTGCTAGTGGTTTGGCGCCTCCTCTATTCTTC.

This rearrangement joins TRBV10-2 to TRBJ1-2; D gene unclear. The germline gives CDR1 WSHSY, CDR2 SAAADI. The CDR3 contains 12 residues. Trimming cost V 2 bases and J 8 bases, with 9 bases left between them. CDR3 loop: CASSEGMRGYTF. The DNA for the CDR3 is TGCGCCAGCAGTGAGGGCATGCGGGGCTACACCTTC.

This clone has a single count. The chain links TRBV5-4 to TRBJ2-7; TRBD1 matches 7 bases. From germline, CDR1 is SGHNT and CDR2 YYREEE (reference sequence). V lost 5 bases and J lost 0; bases outside the gene matches: 5. CDR3 length: 14 residues. CDR3 in DNA: TGTGCCAGCAGTACCGGGACAGCCTCCTACGAGCAGTACTTC. Translation gives CASSTGTASYEQYF.

The chain recombines TRBV7-6 with TRBJ1-2, with D possibly TRBD1 on 6 matching bases. The CDR3 runs to 12 residues. The germline gives CDR1 SGHVS, CDR2 FNYEAQ. The V end lost 5 bases, the J end lost 6 bases, and 10 bases lay between the germline ends. The CDR3 bases are TGTGCCAGCAGCCCAGACAGGAATGGCTACACCTTC. It yields the protein CASSPDRNGYTF.

This clone was picked up one time. This chain connects TRBV4-3 to TRBJ1-1, with D possibly TRBD1 on 6 matching bases. CDR3 length: 15 amino acids. Germline loops: CDR1 LGHNA, CDR2 YSLEER. Deletions cut 1 base from V and 1 base from J, with 10 bases between. This CDR3 reads CASSQVRQANTEAFF. The CDR3 DNA reads as TGCGCCAGCAGCCAAGTGAGACAGGCGAACACTGAAGCTTTCTTT.

The gene calls are TRBV9 and TRBJ2-3; 9 bases agree with TRBD2. Looked up from germline, CDR1 is SGDLS and CDR2 is YYNGEE. The CDR3 sequence is 15 residues long. The V segment lost 4 bases and the J segment 5 bases; nucleotides outside the gene matches: 8. The CDR3 region has the DNA TGTGCCAGCAGCTCTTCCGGGACTAGCCGAGATACGCAGTATTTT. Translating it yields CASSSSGTSRDTQYF.

The J gene is TRBJ2-2, the V gene TRBV18; 7 bases are shared with TRBD1. After removal of 10 bases from V and 5 bases from J, the junction contained 13 bases not matched to a gene. CDR3 length: 15 amino acids. Per the germline V gene, CDR1 is KGHSH and CDR2 is LQKENI. This CDR3 reads CATDGRGQRTGELFF. The CDR3 nucleotides read TGTGCCACCGATGGTAGGGGGCAAAGGACCGGGGAGCTGTTTTTT.

The rearrangement joins TRBV21-1 to TRBJ2-7; the table's D call, TRBD1, was not checked against the DNA. TRBV21-1 is classified as a pseudogene. The CDR3 consists of 15 residues. CDR3 region: CASSKAKQGSYEQYF. CDR3 coding DNA: TGTGCCAGCAGCAAAGCAAAACAGGGCTCCTACGAGCAGTACTTC.

This clone was detected once. The chain combines TRBV7-6 with TRBJ2-3, with 11 bases that match TRBD2. This CDR3 has 15 residues. V lost 6 bases and J lost 3; bases outside the gene matches: 5. Germline-derived CDR1 and CDR2 are SGHVS and FNYEAQ. Here the CDR3 DNA reads TGTGCCAGCAGTCATCGACTAGCGGGGACAGATACGCAGTATTTT. Protein: CASSHRLAGTDTQYF.

The chain joins TRBV9 to TRBJ1-2; 12 nucleotides match TRBD1. Per the germline V gene, CDR1 is SGDLS and CDR2 is YYNGEE. The CDR3 has 17 residues. The V and J ends lost 4 bases and 3 bases, in that order; junction bases with no gene match: 10. The CDR3 loop is CASSTRDRGPSDYGYTF. The CDR3 region has the DNA TGTGCCAGCAGCACCCGGGACAGGGGGCCCTCTGACTATGGCTACACCTTC.

The gene calls are TRBV9 and TRBJ2-5; TRBD2 agrees at 12 bases. V shed 4 bases and J 5 bases; nucleotides not matched to a gene: 9. CDR3 size: 16 residues. Per germline, CDR1 SGDLS and CDR2 YYNGEE. CDR3 DNA sequence: TGTGCCAGCAGCTTCCTGACTAGCGGGGGCCCGGAGACCCAGTACTTC. Translated, it gives CASSFLTSGGPETQYF.

The V call is TRBV7-9, the J call TRBJ2-1; 9 bases are a match to TRBD2. The germline V gene encodes CDR1 SEHNR and CDR2 FQNEAQ (reference sequence). The CDR3 contains 15 residues. Trimming took 5 bases from V and 4 from J; bases not matched to a gene: 6. CDR3 loop: CASSRASGAYNEQFF. In nucleotides, the CDR3 is TGTGCCAGCAGCAGAGCTAGCGGGGCATACAATGAGCAGTTCTTC.

V usage is TRBV4-3 and J usage is TRBJ2-2, with a weak D call TRBD1 (5 bases). The V gene lost 5 bases and the J gene lost 6 bases, with 16 bases spanning the gap. CDR3 length equals 15 residues. Germline CDR1 reads LGHNA; CDR2 reads YSLEER. CDR3 sequence (DNA): TGCGCCAGCAGCGACAGATTTAGGGTTGCCGGGGAGCTGTTTTTT. This codes for CASSDRFRVAGELFF.

The genes are TRBV19 and TRBJ1-1, with TRBD1 identical over 7 bases. CDR1 is LNHDA, CDR2 SQIVND, per germline (reference sequence). This CDR3 spans 14 amino acids. J gave up 4 bases and V 6 bases, and 8 bases lay outside the gene matches. In DNA, the CDR3 is TGTGCCAGTAGAGGGGGCGCGGGTAGCACTGAAGCTTTCTTT. This encodes CASRGGAGSTEAFF.

Only one count was recorded for this clone. V usage is TRBV18 and J usage is TRBJ2-7; D is undetermined. The V end lost 2 bases, the J end lost 4 bases, and 9 bases lay between the germline ends. Germline CDR1 is KGHSH and CDR2 is LQKENI. CDR3 length: 13 residues. The CDR3: CASSPAGSYEQYF. CDR3 sequence (DNA): TGTGCCAGCTCACCAGCAGGTTCGTACGAGCAGTACTTC.